This passage covers 25 T cell receptor beta chains from one sample sequenced in a study of blood T cell repertoires in COVID-19. TCRdb's copy holds only in-frame clones and misses some; the assay was immunoSEQ multiplex PCR. The table lists about 400,000 clones, approximately 90% of them singletons. The sequencing input was PBMCs or T cells enriched from blood (not recorded which). The receptors originated from a woman younger than 45 with acute COVID-19.

This sequence joins TRBV5-1 and TRBJ2-3; 9 positions match TRBD2. The CDR3 runs to 17 residues. V was clipped by 2 bases and J by 4 bases; unmatched bases: 11. Germline-derived CDR1 and CDR2 are SGHRS and YFSETQ. As DNA, the CDR3 is TGCGCCAGCAGCTTAGCGGGGGGTATTGGCAATGCAGATACGCAGTATTTT. Its translation is CASSLAGGIGNADTQYF.

The rearrangement uses TRBV7-9 and TRBJ2-3, with 10 positions matching TRBD2. V gave up 8 bases and J gave up 1 base; unmatched junction bases: 9. Germline V gives CDR1 SEHNR, CDR2 FQNEAQ (reference sequence). This CDR3 is built from 16 residues. CDR3 loop: CASLTSGGARTDTQYF. As DNA, the CDR3 is TGTGCCAGCTTAACCAGCGGGGGGGCCCGCACAGATACGCAGTATTTT.

In its sample, this clone was seen once. The rearrangement links TRBV19 to TRBJ2-1, with D possibly matching TRBD1 (5 bases). The germline CDR1 and CDR2 sequences are LNHDA and SQIVND (reference sequence). This CDR3 spans 15 amino acids. The germline V and J ends were trimmed by 6 bases and 0 bases, with 12 bases remaining between them. The CDR3 region is CASSQDSSSYNEQFF. DNA of the CDR3: TGTGCCAGTAGCCAAGACAGCAGCTCCTACAATGAGCAGTTCTTC. Complete variable domain (other parts from reference TRBV19 and TRBJ2-1): DGGITQSPKYLFRKEGQNVTLSCEQNLNHDAMYWYRQDPGQGLRLIYYSQIVNDFQKGDIAEGYSVSREKKESFPLTVTSAQKNPTAFYLCASSQDSSSYNEQFFGPGTRLTVL.

The J gene is TRBJ1-3, the V gene TRBV10-3, with D unresolved. The CDR3 has 15 amino acids. From germline, CDR1 is ENHRY and CDR2 SYGVKD. Trimming took off 6 bases at V and 0 bases at J, with 12 bases between the two ends. The CDR3: CAIRDQVISGNTIYF. DNA for the CDR3: TGTGCCATCAGAGATCAGGTTATCTCTGGAAACACCATATATTTT.

This clone has just one count. V gene TRBV29-1 combines with J gene TRBJ1-1, with TRBD1 identical over 7 bases. The germline V gene has CDR1 SQVTM and CDR2 ANQGSEA. The CDR3 has 12 residues. The junction had 3 bases not matched to a gene; V was cut back by 7 bases and J by 1 base. DNA for the CDR3: TGCAGCGCCCGGACAGGGAACACTGAAGCTTTCTTT. Translated: CSARTGNTEAFF.

This chain uses TRBV7-2 with TRBJ1-1; 8 nucleotides agree with TRBD1. The CDR3 runs to 15 residues. V lost 5 bases, J lost 8 bases, and 13 bases stayed unmatched. Germline-derived CDR1 and CDR2 are SGHTA and FQGNSA. The CDR3 is CASSIKQGVFQEAFF. The CDR3 region has the DNA TGTGCCAGCAGCATTAAACAGGGGGTGTTTCAAGAAGCTTTCTTT.

About this clone itself: Other DNA sequences in the same sample also yield this CDR3. The chain employs TRBV30 and TRBJ1-5; the D gene is possibly TRBD1 (5 bases). Germline lookup yields CDR1 GTSNPN and CDR2 SVGIG (reference sequence). The CDR3 has 13 residues. With 0 bases removed from V and 7 bases from J, the gap between germline ends came to 10 bases. The CDR3 loop is CAWSVQGGQPQHF. CDR3 nucleotides: TGTGCCTGGAGTGTTCAGGGAGGCCAGCCCCAGCATTTT.

Comments on this clone: In the same sample, other DNA sequences code for this CDR3. This rearrangement joins TRBV5-1 to TRBJ1-5, with 8 bases identical to TRBD1. The CDR3 spans 15 residues. Germline CDR1 is SGHRS and CDR2 is YFSETQ. V shed 2 bases, J shed 4 bases, and the junction held 5 bases outside the gene matches. The CDR3 is CASSLGQGSNQPQHF. The CDR3 DNA reads TGCGCCAGCAGCTTAGGACAGGGTAGTAATCAGCCCCAGCATTTT.

The V and J genes are TRBV6-6 and TRBJ1-1; D ambiguous. The ends were cut back, 7 bases at V and 3 bases at J, with 21 bases in the middle. The CDR3 covers 16 residues. Germline V CDR1 and CDR2: MNHNY, SVGAGI (reference sequence). The CDR3 DNA is TGTGCCAGCACCAAGGCTGGGTATCCGAGGGACACTGAAGCTTTCTTT. This translates into CASTKAGYPRDTEAFF.

This chain connects TRBV7-2 to TRBJ2-5; D possibly corresponds to TRBD2 (6 bases). Germline V gene lookup returns CDR1 SGHTA and CDR2 FQGNSA. The CDR3 loop spans 13 amino acids. V was pared by 3 bases and J by 7 bases, with 12 bases between. This chain's CDR3 is CASSLGTGGTQYF. The CDR3 DNA reads TGTGCCAGCAGCTTGGGGACCGGGGGGACCCAGTACTTC.

The chain recombines TRBV28 with TRBJ2-7; 10 bases agree with TRBD1. The V and J ends lost 4 bases and 0 bases, in that order; junction bases with no gene match: 6. CDR3 size: 16 residues. The germline V gene encodes CDR1 MDHEN and CDR2 SYDVKM. The CDR3 region has the DNA TGTGCCAGCAGTTCGCCGACAGGGGGCCTCTCCTACGAGCAGTACTTC. It specifies CASSSPTGGLSYEQYF.

This sequence joins TRBV3-1 (or the pseudogene TRBV3-2) and TRBJ2-2; TRBD1 agrees at 8 bases. V lost 4 bases and J lost 4; bases outside the gene matches: 11. Per germline, CDR1 LGHDT and CDR2 YNNKEL (reference sequence). The CDR3 is made up of 17 amino acids. The CDR3 nucleotides are TGTGCCAGCAGCCGAATTTTTTTGACAGGGGCCACCGGGGAGCTGTTTTTT. Translation gives CASSRIFLTGATGELFF.

V usage is TRBV9 and J usage is TRBJ2-1; D unresolved. Germline V gene lookup returns CDR1 SGDLS and CDR2 YYNGEE. This CDR3 has 13 residues. Trimming left V 0 bases short and J 6 bases short, with 7 bases between. CDR3 nucleotides: TGTGCCAGCAGCGTAGGAACTCCCAATGAGCAGTTCTTC. Translating it yields CASSVGTPNEQFF.

This chain joins TRBV9 and TRBJ2-3, with 8 bases fitting TRBD2. Losses at the gene ends were 0 bases for V and 0 bases for J; bases not matched to a gene: 9. The CDR3 runs 18 residues. Germline lookup yields CDR1 SGDLS and CDR2 YYNGEE. DNA of the CDR3: TGTGCCAGCAGCGTAGCGGGGGGGGTAACAACTAGCACAGATACGCAGTATTTT. It yields the protein CASSVAGGVTTSTDTQYF. The variable domain in full, with the rest retrieved from reference TRBV9 and TRBJ2-3, is DSGVTQTPKHLITATGQRVTLRCSPRSGDLSVYWYQQSLDQGLQFLIQYYNGEERAKGNILERFSAQQFPDLHSELNLSSLELGDSALYFCASSVAGGVTTSTDTQYFGPGTRLTVL.

The gene calls are TRBV5-1 and TRBJ2-7; 12 nucleotides agree with TRBD1. This CDR3 is 15 amino acids long. Germline V gives CDR1 SGHRS, CDR2 YFSETQ. Losses at the gene ends were 4 bases for V and 4 bases for J; bases not matched to a gene: 6. This chain's CDR3 is CASSPGTGGKYEQYF. CDR3 DNA: TGCGCCAGCAGCCCGGGGACAGGGGGCAAGTACGAGCAGTACTTC.

V is TRBV27 and J is TRBJ2-6; D uncertain. The CDR3 loop spans 14 amino acids. V was clipped by 5 bases and J by 0 bases, with 5 bases between them. CDR1 is MNHEY, CDR2 SMNVEV, per germline (reference sequence). CDR3 amino acids: CASSVSSGANVLTF. In DNA form, the CDR3 reads TGTGCCAGCAGTGTCAGCTCTGGGGCCAACGTCCTGACTTTC.

The genes are TRBV6-5 and TRBJ1-5, with a weak D call TRBD1 (6 bases). V lost 2 bases, J lost 7 bases, and 12 bases lay in between. CDR1 MNHEY and CDR2 SVGAGI come from the germline V gene. The CDR3 spans 14 residues. The chain's CDR3 is CASSYETGSQPQHF. The CDR3 DNA sequence: TGTGCCAGCAGTTACGAGACAGGTTCCCAGCCCCAGCATTTT.

The chain has TRBV6-1 and TRBJ1-1; D call uncertain. The CDR3 sequence is 16 residues long. V lost 2 bases and J lost 2, with 15 bases in between. Germline V CDR1 and CDR2: MNHNS, SASEGT. The CDR3 region has the DNA TGTGCCAGCAGTGAACCACCCGGAAGAGGAAACACTGAAGCTTTCTTT. It translates to CASSEPPGRGNTEAFF.

The rearrangement links TRBV10-1 to TRBJ2-2; no clear D gene. The V end lost 0 bases, the J end lost 4 bases, and 6 bases lay between the germline ends. CDR1 WNHNN and CDR2 SYGVQD come from the germline V gene (reference sequence). The CDR3 consists of 14 residues. The chain's CDR3 is CASSESVSTGELFF. The CDR3 nucleotides are TGCGCCAGCAGTGAGTCTGTCTCCACCGGGGAGCTGTTTTTT.

The rearrangement joins TRBV15 to TRBJ1-6; a possible D gene is TRBD1 (5 bases). V was cut by 9 bases and J by 7 bases, with 19 bases left in between. Germline V lookup: CDR1 LNHNV, CDR2 YYDKDF (reference sequence). This CDR3 is 15 amino acids long. In DNA form, the CDR3 reads TGTGCCACAACCTGGGCGGGGGAAGCCAATTCACCCCTCCACTTT. This gives the protein CATTWAGEANSPLHF.

As to this clone: The identical CDR3 is also encoded by other nucleotide sequences in the sample. This chain uses TRBV9 with TRBJ2-3; 12 bases fit TRBD2. The trim removed 2 bases at V and 3 bases at J, leaving 1 base unmatched. Looked up from germline, CDR1 is SGDLS and CDR2 is YYNGEE. CDR3 length: 15 amino acids. CDR3 sequence (DNA): TGTGCCAGCAGCGTGACTAGCGGGGGTACAGATACGCAGTATTTT. Translating gives CASSVTSGGTDTQYF.

This clone was recorded once. The J gene is TRBJ1-1, the V gene TRBV12-5, with unresolved D. The V end lost 6 bases, the J end lost 6 bases, and 20 bases lay between the germline ends. The CDR3 covers 15 residues. The germline V gene has CDR1 LGHNT and CDR2 FRNRAP. CDR3 nucleotides: TGTGCTAGTGGCTTCCCGGCAGGAGGATCGGCTGAAGCTTTCTTT. Encoded protein: CASGFPAGGSAEAFF.

The rearrangement uses TRBV6-5 and TRBJ2-2; 7 bases match TRBD1. Losses at the gene ends were 6 bases for V and 5 bases for J; bases not matched to a gene: 3. The CDR3 extends over 13 amino acids. Germline V gene lookup returns CDR1 MNHEY and CDR2 SVGAGI. CDR3 DNA: TGTGCCAGCAGAACACAGGGGACCGGGGAGCTGTTTTTT. Its protein is CASRTQGTGELFF.

This clone showed up just a few times. The chain joins TRBV11-2 to TRBJ2-7; 10 positions match TRBD1. CDR1 is SGHAT, CDR2 FQNNGV, per germline. The CDR3 contains 15 residues. V lost 5 bases and J lost 3; bases outside the gene matches: 7. The CDR3 loop is CASSPGDRGGYEQYF. In DNA, the CDR3 is TGTGCCAGCAGCCCAGGGGACAGGGGAGGCTACGAGCAGTACTTC.

This sequence joins TRBV29-1 and TRBJ1-1, with D possibly TRBD1 on 5 matching bases. Trimming stripped 3 bases from V and 3 bases from J, with 8 bases between. Per germline, CDR1 SQVTM and CDR2 ANQGSEA. CDR3 length: 12 amino acids. The CDR3 sequence: CSVDATDTEAFF. The CDR3 bases are TGCAGCGTTGATGCGACAGACACTGAAGCTTTCTTT.